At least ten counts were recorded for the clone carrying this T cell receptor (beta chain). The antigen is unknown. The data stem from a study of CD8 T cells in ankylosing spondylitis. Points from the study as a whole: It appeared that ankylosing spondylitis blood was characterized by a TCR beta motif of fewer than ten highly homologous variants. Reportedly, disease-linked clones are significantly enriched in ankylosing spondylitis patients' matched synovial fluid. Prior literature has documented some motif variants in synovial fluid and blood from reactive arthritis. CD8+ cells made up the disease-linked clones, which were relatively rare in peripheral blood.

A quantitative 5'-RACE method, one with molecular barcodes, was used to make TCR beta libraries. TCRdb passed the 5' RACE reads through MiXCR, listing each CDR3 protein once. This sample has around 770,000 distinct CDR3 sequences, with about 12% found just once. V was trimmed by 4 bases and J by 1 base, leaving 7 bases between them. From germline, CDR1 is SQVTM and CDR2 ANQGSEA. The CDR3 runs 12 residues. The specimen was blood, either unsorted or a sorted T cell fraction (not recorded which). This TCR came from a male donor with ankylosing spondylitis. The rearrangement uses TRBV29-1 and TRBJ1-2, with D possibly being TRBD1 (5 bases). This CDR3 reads CSVVRGNYGYTF. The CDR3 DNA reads TGCAGCGTTGTGAGGGGTAACTATGGCTACACCTTC.